These 5 T cell receptor beta chains originate from one sample sequenced in a study of blood T cell repertoires in COVID-19. TCRdb's table, derived via immunoSEQ multiplex PCR, lists solely in-frame clones and lacks some. The sample contains 200,000 to 250,000 clones, 65% to 90% of which appear only once. Sample: peripheral blood. These receptor sequences come from a man older than 75 with acute or convalescent COVID-19.

The chain recombines TRBV7-2 with TRBJ2-5, with TRBD2 as a possible D gene (7 bases). The CDR3 length is 16 residues. The V and J ends lost 1 base and 2 bases respectively, with 14 bases between them. Germline lookup yields CDR1 SGHTA and CDR2 FQGNSA. CDR3 bases: TGTGCCAGCAGCTTAGGGGTAGGGGGGGGTCAAGAGACCCAGTACTTC. This sequence encodes CASSLGVGGGQETQYF.

In its sample, this clone was seen a few times. V and J are TRBV2 and TRBJ2-1, with 12 positions matching TRBD2. The CDR3 sequence is 15 residues long. V gave up 6 bases and J gave up 5 bases; unmatched junction bases: 5. The germline V gene encodes CDR1 SNHLY and CDR2 FYNNEI. The CDR3 DNA follows: TGTGCCAGCAGGCCGTGGACTAGCGGGAACAATGAGCAGTTCTTC. It specifies CASRPWTSGNNEQFF.

The genes are TRBV10-3 and TRBJ2-1; 7 nucleotides match TRBD2. The CDR3 loop spans 14 amino acids. Germline trimming cut 4 bases from V and 7 bases from J; bases unmatched to any gene: 7. Germline lookup yields CDR1 ENHRY and CDR2 SYGVKD. The CDR3, as DNA: TGTGCCATCAGTGCGGGACTATTGGCAAATGAGCAGTTCTTC. It yields the protein CAISAGLLANEQFF.

Note on this clone: This CDR3 is also generated by other DNA sequences in the sample. The chain links TRBV10-3 to TRBJ1-5; D unclear. The CDR3 is made up of 13 amino acids. Germline V gene data show CDR1 as ENHRY and CDR2 as SYGVKD. The germline V and J ends were trimmed by 2 bases and 2 bases, with 4 bases remaining between them. As DNA, the CDR3 is TGTGCCATCAGTGAGGGAGGCAATCAGCCCCAGCATTTT. Amino acid sequence: CAISEGGNQPQHF.

CDR3 DNA: TGTGCCAGCAGTTTGAGAGTTCGGGAGACCCAGTACTTC. This codes for CASSLRVRETQYF. J is TRBJ2-5 and V is TRBV12-3 or TRBV12-4; D uncertain. Trimming removed 3 bases from V and 5 bases from J, with 10 bases in between. The CDR3 consists of 13 residues.